This T cell receptor beta chain was documented in a study of cytomegalovirus exposure and HLA in healthy donors (dated 2017 in TCRdb). For context, the study as a whole: According to an earlier analysis of several hundred of the donors, about 179 million T cells yielded 117 million unique TCR beta sequences and about 300 Gb of sequence data. Approximately 310 gigabases of sequencing data and approximately 93 million unique TCR sequences were included in an early release covering around 600 HLA-typed donors. Of the roughly 420 genotyped donors, 70% to 90% were placed in the genetic ancestry cluster associated with self-reported Caucasian donors. The study aimed to test whether signatures of past pathogen exposure could be identified by cataloging public T cell receptors. The study profiled the T cell repertoires of 500 to 800 subjects by immunosequencing and related them to cytomegalovirus serostatus. A separate validation cohort of 100 to 150 different subjects was used in addition to the 666-subject first cohort. High-throughput TCR immunosequencing, statistical association of individual TCRs with disease status, and machine learning were combined to predict cytomegalovirus infection status. A later analysis re-analyzed previously published TCR beta repertoires from about 730 donors and added high-resolution HLA genotyping to study TCR occurrence patterns. Rather than drawing on any new phenotypic data, the later analysis identified candidate immune exposures from TCR beta sequences and the way those sequences occurred across donors. An earlier analysis of several hundred of the donors used high-throughput TCR beta sequencing to judge whether each TCR beta V gene segment behaved as functional or pseudogenic. Donor age, sex, ethnicity and CMV serostatus were compiled alongside the repertoire data. Genome-wide SNP genotypes for about 60% of the 666 donors were used in a later genetic analysis, which treated that subset as a discovery cohort. All discovery cohort repertoires had been generated on a single sequencing platform. HLA typing included class I and class II loci at four-digit resolution. The number of donors typed differed by locus, with roughly 629-640 for A, B, C, DRB1 and DQB1, about 500 for DQA1, 600 to 610 for DPA1, and about 450 for DPB1. Several DR-DQ haplotypes were treated as single units for association and clustering because of strong linkage in the cohort. Among roughly 400 genotyped donors of the cohort, an average of around 220,000 unique TCR beta nucleotide sequences was sequenced per donor, of which approximately 18% were non-productive. Findings and caveats that apply to the study as a whole: The study listed 164 TCR beta chains as associated with cytomegalovirus. The earlier analysis of approximately 590 of the donors excluded around 17 rarely observed V segments, including chromosome 9 orphons, because counts were too low. An earlier analysis of around 500 of the donors showed that most TCR beta V segments appeared in productive rearrangements either about 87% or about 30% of the time, which broadly matched IMGT annotations. Roughly uniform sequencing depth across donors was assumed in presence/absence analyses, although this assumption may not hold. This cohort had only TCR beta chains sequenced, and the lack of alpha or paired-chain data limited which features could be detected. Assigning TCR associations to individual alleles was difficult when HLA alleles, especially DR and DQ, strongly co-occurred. A later analysis associated roughly 17,000 TCR beta sequences with specific HLA alleles at a false discovery rate of 0.05. The 87-base-pair reads could not distinguish some IMGT-functional V segments, including TRBV6-2 and TRBV6-3, so those segments were excluded. In a later analysis, the rate of TCR association differed among HLA loci, with DRB1 alleles having the most associated TCRs and HLA-C alleles having the fewest. The classifier was reported to diagnose cytomegalovirus status with high specificity and sensitivity in both the original and validation cohorts. A cluster of highly shared sequence variants was judged likely to represent a technical artifact of the sequencing pipeline. In a later analysis, HLA-associated TCR beta chains showed more clonal expansion and lower generation probabilities than non-associated chains that were equally common. The authors suggested that the approach could potentially be generalized to other disease states and immunological phenotypes. A further reported finding was that TCR beta sequences accurately predicted the HLA-A and HLA-B alleles for most subjects in the first cohort. The only immune exposure information available for the cohort was CMV serostatus. Three of the identified cytomegalovirus-associated TCR beta chains were confirmed in vitro to be specific for cytomegalovirus antigens. A later genetic analysis associated a missense DCLRE1C variant with V-gene and J-gene trimming of TCR beta chains, and an independent cohort replicated the association. A later genetic analysis reported fewer N-insertions in productive TCRs among donors in an Asian-associated ancestry cluster than the 666-donor mean. Across donors, most TCR sequences were observed very rarely, whereas some public TCRs were present in many individuals. Linkage disequilibrium might explain the correlated functional status among segregating V segments, but an unknown experimental factor could not be excluded. Most CMV-associated TCR beta chains appeared to be HLA-restricted in a later analysis, and the HLA associations seemed to be driven largely by CMV exposure. A later analysis reported that several top co-occurrence clusters appeared linked to parvovirus B19, influenza, CMV and Epstein-Barr virus. Because some donors lacked HLA typing at each locus, the association tests relied only on the typed subset.

Points on this clone: Its cognate antigen has yet to be identified. No base-level quality is on record; no much larger clone is a single base apart.

The method was the immunoSEQ multiplex PCR assay. For the multiplex PCR, a mixture combining 60 forward primers for TCR Vbeta segments and 13 reverse primers for TCR Jbeta segments was used. A multiplex PCR assay on genomic DNA amplified the CDR3 region of rearranged TCR beta genes. The Illumina HiSeq System was used to sequence the amplified TCR beta libraries as 87-base-pair reads. Concerning the study's data processing: In a later analysis, approximately 74 million unique TCR beta chains were counted across the 690 or so repertoires, and some 10 million of these chains were shared by at least two donors. To remove PCR and sequencing errors, raw reads were error-corrected and collapsed into unique sequences using a nearest-neighbor algorithm that merged closely related sequences. V, D and J gene segments were assigned by aligning CDR3 sequences to IMGT reference sequences. For a sequence to be retained, at least a six-nucleotide match to both a V gene segment and a J gene segment was required. A rearrangement was called productive if the CDR3 had no stop codons and remained in frame with V and J, and every other rearrangement was called non-productive. CDR3 was defined according to IMGT convention as the region running from the second conserved V-encoded cysteine to the conserved J-encoded phenylalanine. The earlier analysis of a few hundred of the donors excluded sequences that lacked an unambiguous match to a single V gene segment. An earlier analysis of several hundred of the donors called V segments functional above 56.7% productive rearrangements and segregating when the between-donor standard deviation exceeded 5%. A statistical classification framework was built for diagnosing cytomegalovirus status from the catalog of TCR beta chain sequences. In a later analysis, TCR nucleotide sequences were compared against IMGT/GENE-DB human TR gene sequences so that V and J genes could be assigned. A later analysis assigned CDR3 sequences and most-parsimonious VDJ recombination scenarios with the TCRdist pipeline. In a later analysis, each TCR beta chain was defined by its CDR3 amino acid sequence together with its V-gene family, and reads lacking a unique V-gene family were excluded. In a later analysis, 450 to 600 highly shared, low-generation-probability nucleotide sequences were removed to address suspected cross-contamination and a sequencing artifact. A later analysis calculated a clonal expansion index for each public chain from normalized within-repertoire ranks of inferred template counts. A later analysis computed generation probabilities with a VDJ recombination model fitted to out-of-frame rearrangements, and checked the results against IGoR. A later analysis scored TCR-TCR, TCR-HLA and TCR-CMV co-occurrence with hypergeometric tests, applying a repertoire-size bias correction to TCR pairs. False discovery rates were estimated in a later analysis by permuting HLA or CMV assignments 20 times. In a later analysis, co-occurring TCRs were grouped using DBSCAN, and TCRdist sequence similarity was added for clustering within HLA-allele-positive subsets. For co-occurrence clustering, repertoires with fewer than 30,000 or more than 120,000 public chains were excluded, along with five repertoires with anomalous nucleotide sharing. The table was pulled from immuneACCESS by TCRdb, which kept in-frame rearrangements only. Such tables lose some clones; where checked, under half of the loss comes from unresolved V genes, and the rest has no known cause. V, J and clone size derive from that table, while D and trimming were established from the DNA sequence. The sample table contains 150,000 to 200,000 clones; only one count was recorded for around 80% of them. The top ten constitute roughly 1% of the sample.

The cohort consisted of hundreds of healthy bone marrow donors. All cohort members were sampled while nominally healthy, although unrecorded immune exposures were likely present. The donor tested CMV seronegative and was one of the 352 seronegative cohort members. A peripheral blood sample was collected from each donor, and TCR beta sequencing was performed on peripheral blood mononuclear cells. Genomic DNA extraction from the blood cell samples was performed with the Qiagen DNeasy Blood Extraction Kit. The CDR3 covers 15 residues, taking in both the cysteine and the phenylalanine. The only DNA kept is the CDR3, 45 bases in frame from the first base. The CDR1 and CDR2 encoded by the germline V gene are KGHSH and LQKENI. Deletion took 3 bases off V and 4 bases off J, with a span of 13 bases between the germline ends.

Recombination connected TRBV18 to TRBJ2-1; TRBD2 is a possible D gene, resting on 6 matching bases. Sequenced: PBMCs. This receptor was taken from a woman aged 40 to 49 in good health and CMV-seronegative. At the DNA level, the sequence is TGTGCCAGCTCACCTGAGGCGGGATTGTACAATGAGCAGTTCTTC. Translated, this is CASSPEAGLYNEQFF.